Below are 28 T cell receptor beta chains sequenced from a single sample in a study of T cell responses to AZD1222 COVID-19 vaccine. Sequencing was performed with immunoSEQ multiplex PCR; in TCRdb, only in-frame clones are kept and a portion is missing. The data hold under 150,000 clones, with approximately 90% observed a single time. The sample consisted of peripheral blood, taken 28 days after the second AZD1222 dose. These receptor sequences come from an adult who received the AZD1222 COVID-19 vaccine.

V is TRBV28 and J is TRBJ1-2; D gene ambiguous. Between the trimmed V and J ends, which lost 2 bases and 2 bases, there was a span of 6 bases. CDR1 is MDHEN, CDR2 SYDVKM, per germline. CDR3 length equals 13 residues. The CDR3 DNA is TGTGCCAGCAGTTTAGACTCAAACTATGGCTACACCTTC. It specifies CASSLDSNYGYTF.

V and J are TRBV6-5 and TRBJ2-1; D is possibly TRBD2 (6 bases). This CDR3 spans 13 amino acids. The germline V and J ends were trimmed by 2 bases and 9 bases, with 11 bases remaining between them. Per the germline V gene, CDR1 is MNHEY and CDR2 is SVGAGI. CDR3 nucleotide sequence: TGTGCCAGCAGTTACGGTTGGGAGGTTGAGCAGTTCTTC. As protein: CASSYGWEVEQFF.

This chain joins TRBV7-2 and TRBJ2-3; a weak D match, TRBD1 (6 bases). V lost 8 bases and J 7 bases, leaving 19 bases between the germline ends. This CDR3 has 14 amino acids. CDR1 SGHTA and CDR2 FQGNSA come from the germline V gene. DNA of the CDR3: TGTGCCAGCCAGAACACAGGGTCTCTGCATACGCAGTATTTT. As protein: CASQNTGSLHTQYF.

This clone came up once. The rearrangement joins TRBV7-2 to TRBJ1-1; D might be TRBD1 (5 bases). V lost 5 bases and J lost 1, with 11 bases in between. CDR1 SGHTA and CDR2 FQGNSA come from the germline V gene. CDR3 length equals 14 residues. In DNA form, the CDR3 reads TGTGCCAGCAGCCGGGACGTGGGGAACACTGAAGCTTTCTTT. Encoded protein: CASSRDVGNTEAFF.

The chain links TRBV7-9 to TRBJ1-2, with 10 bases lining up with TRBD1. This CDR3 contains 18 residues. Looked up from germline, CDR1 is SEHNR and CDR2 is FQNEAQ (reference sequence). Trimming at V came to 6 bases and at J to 8 bases, leaving 21 bases not matched to a gene. The CDR3 here is CASRPPRGQGMKVVGYTF. Here the CDR3 DNA reads TGTGCCAGCAGACCACCGCGGGGACAGGGGATGAAAGTTGTGGGCTACACCTTC.

CDR3 coding DNA: TGTGCCAGCTCACGGACAGGGGACGTATTAGAAAAACTGTTTTTT. It codes for CASSRTGDVLEKLFF. The chain employs TRBV18 and TRBJ1-4, with 9 bases matching TRBD1. The CDR3 has 15 residues. The ends lost 4 bases at V and 8 bases at J; junction bases unmatched: 8. Germline V CDR1 and CDR2: KGHSH, LQKENI.

The chain combines TRBV2 with TRBJ1-2; a possible D gene is TRBD1 (6 bases). V dropped 3 bases and J dropped 4 bases, with 15 bases sitting between them. Germline-derived CDR1 and CDR2 are SNHLY and FYNNEI. The CDR3 length is 15 residues. Here the CDR3 reads CASSEGRGPLYGYTF. CDR3 coding DNA: TGTGCCAGCAGTGAGGGCAGGGGACCCCTCTATGGCTACACCTTC.

This clone was counted a few times. The chain combines TRBV6-2 or TRBV6-3 with TRBJ2-1; D is perhaps TRBD1 (6 bases). The CDR3 runs to 11 residues. Germline CDR1 and CDR2: MNHEY and SVGEGT. V was trimmed by 5 bases and J by 10 bases, leaving 9 bases between them. CDR3 sequence reads: CASSRRGEQFF. The CDR3 DNA reads as TGTGCCAGCAGTCGCAGGGGCGAGCAGTTCTTC.

This CDR3 is CSCHTAGTDTQYF. CDR3 nucleotides: TGCAGCTGTCACACAGCAGGCACAGATACGCAGTATTTT. The chain combines TRBV29-1 with TRBJ2-3; no clear D gene. Deletions cut 8 bases from V and 1 base from J, with 13 bases between. CDR3 length equals 13 residues. Germline V gene sequence: CDR1 SQVTM, CDR2 ANQGSEA.

V is TRBV4-2 and J is TRBJ2-1; weak D call: TRBD2 (5 bases). The V gene's germline CDR1 is LGHNA and CDR2 YNFKEQ. V shed 0 bases and J shed 12 bases, with 18 bases lying between them. CDR3 length: 15 residues. CDR3 sequence reads: CASSQDQTRAGLQFF. In nucleotides, the CDR3 is TGTGCCAGCAGCCAAGATCAGACGCGGGCTGGGTTGCAGTTCTTC.

For the CDR3, the DNA is TGTGCCAGCAGCCAAGGGGACCATACCGGCTACACCTTC. Protein sequence: CASSQGDHTGYTF. The rearrangement links TRBV4-2 to TRBJ1-2; TRBD1 is a possible D gene (5 bases). CDR1 and CDR2 (germline): LGHNA, YNFKEQ. The CDR3 length is 13 residues. The V end was cut by 1 base, the J end by 8 bases, with 11 bases between.

This clone was observed a handful of times. The CDR3 bases are TGCGCCAGCAGCTTGGGTGGTCCCCGCACAGATACGCAGTATTTT. This encodes CASSLGGPRTDTQYF. The chain has TRBV5-1 and TRBJ2-3; D uncertain. V shed 0 bases and J shed 1 base, with 9 bases lying between them. The CDR3 has 15 residues. Germline V CDR1 and CDR2: SGHRS, YFSETQ.

This clone was observed once. V usage is TRBV6-6 and J usage is TRBJ2-7; D is uncertain. Trimming left V 4 bases short and J 5 bases short, with 18 bases between. This CDR3 is 15 amino acids long. CDR1 is MNHNY, CDR2 SVGAGI, per germline (reference sequence). In DNA, the CDR3 is TGTGCCAGCAGTTCGGGCCCCAATCACCTCGACGAGCAGTACTTC. Its protein product is CASSSGPNHLDEQYF.

The chain recombines TRBV2 with TRBJ2-3, with TRBD2 matching over 9 bases. The length of the CDR3 is 18 residues. Germline lookup yields CDR1 SNHLY and CDR2 FYNNEI. J gave up 5 bases and V 2 bases, and 14 bases lay outside the gene matches. CDR3 in DNA: TGTGCCAGCAGTGAAACCCAGCCTCTTCTAGCGGGGAAAGATACGCAGTATTTT. This translates into CASSETQPLLAGKDTQYF.

The rearrangement joins TRBV7-9 to TRBJ2-1; possibly TRBD1 for D (5 bases). V lost 2 bases to trimming and J lost 2 bases, with 10 bases between them. This CDR3 contains 15 residues. Germline V gives CDR1 SEHNR, CDR2 FQNEAQ (reference sequence). In DNA form, the CDR3 reads TGTGCCAGCAGCTTAACTCAGGGAACCTACAATGAGCAGTTCTTC. It translates to CASSLTQGTYNEQFF.

The gene calls are TRBV5-1 and TRBJ1-2; tentative D call: TRBD1 (6 bases). V was cut by 2 bases and J by 7 bases, with 15 bases left in between. Germline V gives CDR1 SGHRS, CDR2 YFSETQ. The CDR3 loop spans 14 amino acids. The CDR3 bases are TGCGCCAGCAGCTTCGGGGGGCGATTCTCTGGCTACACCTTC. Protein: CASSFGGRFSGYTF.

The chain joins TRBV3-1 (or the pseudogene TRBV3-2) to TRBJ2-3; 8 nucleotides agree with TRBD2. The junction had 8 bases not matched to a gene; V was cut back by 4 bases and J by 2 bases. Per germline, CDR1 LGHDT and CDR2 YNNKEL (reference sequence). This CDR3 spans 16 amino acids. The CDR3 DNA follows: TGTGCCAGCAGCCCCCAAGCGGGGGAGTACACAGATACGCAGTATTTT. Protein product: CASSPQAGEYTDTQYF.

The chain carries TRBV5-6 and TRBJ2-3; 7 bases line up with TRBD1. Unmatched junction bases numbered 8, after V lost 4 bases and J lost 3 bases. This CDR3 is built from 15 residues. Germline CDR1 and CDR2: SGHDT and YYEEEE. As DNA, the CDR3 is TGTGCCAGCAGCCCGACAGGGTTTGATACAGATACGCAGTATTTT. It translates to CASSPTGFDTDTQYF.

The rearrangement uses TRBV4-3 and TRBJ2-3, with D unresolved. CDR3 length: 14 amino acids. The ends were cut back, 1 base at V and 4 bases at J, with 9 bases in the middle. CDR1 and CDR2 (germline): LGHNA, YSLEER. The CDR3 here is CASSQGGRSDTQYF. The DNA for the CDR3 is TGCGCCAGCAGCCAAGGGGGTCGCTCAGATACGCAGTATTTT.

This clone has only one observation. V is TRBV5-1 and J is TRBJ2-3; D gene ambiguous. Trimming stripped 4 bases from V and 0 bases from J, with 9 bases between. Per the germline V gene, CDR1 is SGHRS and CDR2 is YFSETQ. The CDR3 has 14 amino acids. In nucleotides, the CDR3 is TGCGCCAGCAGCCGGGCGGCGAGCACAGATACGCAGTATTTT. It yields the protein CASSRAASTDTQYF.

J is TRBJ1-1 and V is TRBV11-2, with a tentative D call TRBD1 (5 bases). CDR1 and CDR2 from the germline V gene are SGHAT and FQNNGV. V was shortened by 5 bases and J by 10 bases, with 20 bases between the two germline ends. The CDR3 is made up of 14 amino acids. CDR3 sequence: CASSHPGLGFGAFF. For the CDR3, the DNA is TGTGCCAGCAGCCACCCAGGGTTAGGGTTTGGAGCTTTCTTT.

This clone occurred a few times. The V call is TRBV7-7, the J call TRBJ2-2; tentatively, D is TRBD1 or TRBD2 (6 bases each). Germline V gene sequence: CDR1 SSHAT, CDR2 FNYEAQ (reference sequence). This CDR3 has 16 amino acids. CDR3 amino acids: CAAGGGAGVNTGELFF. Written as DNA, the CDR3 is TGTGCTGCGGGTGGCGGGGCAGGGGTGAACACCGGGGAGCTGTTTTTT.

V and J are TRBV3-1 (or the pseudogene TRBV3-2) and TRBJ1-4, with TRBD1 matching over 8 bases. The CDR3 consists of 15 residues. After removal of 4 bases from V and 5 bases from J, the junction contained 6 bases not matched to a gene. The germline V gene encodes CDR1 LGHDT and CDR2 YNNKEL (reference sequence). CDR3 loop: CASSLLRDRNEKLFF. CDR3 nucleotides: TGTGCCAGCAGCCTTCTCCGGGACAGGAATGAAAAACTGTTTTTT.

The chain recombines TRBV7-6 with TRBJ2-3, with TRBD2 matching 12 bases. This CDR3 has 18 amino acids. V was pared by 1 base and J by 6 bases, with 11 bases of the junction left unmatched. Germline-derived CDR1 and CDR2 are SGHVS and FNYEAQ. The CDR3 nucleotides read TGTGCCAGCAGCTTAGACCCTCTAGCGGGGGGGCCTCGGGATACGCAGTATTTT. It is translated as CASSLDPLAGGPRDTQYF.

The rearrangement links TRBV28 to TRBJ2-7; D might be TRBD1 (6 bases). The CDR3 is made up of 15 amino acids. Germline V gene lookup returns CDR1 MDHEN and CDR2 SYDVKM. V was pared by 5 bases and J by 7 bases, with 21 bases between. This CDR3 reads CASSTQGSPTLEQYF. Written as DNA, the CDR3 is TGTGCCAGCAGTACGCAGGGGTCCCCCACCTTAGAGCAGTACTTC. Looking up the rest from reference TRBV28 and TRBJ2-7 gives the full variable domain: DVKVTQSSRYLVKRTGEKVFLECVQDMDHENMFWYRQDPGLGLRLIYFSYDVKMKEKGDIPEGYSVSREKKERFSLILESASTNQTSMYLCASSTQGSPTLEQYFGPGTRLTVT.

The chain employs TRBV5-8 and TRBJ1-3; D unclear. CDR1 is SGHTS, CDR2 YDEGEE, per germline. There are 13 residues in the CDR3. The V gene lost 5 bases and the J gene lost 2 bases, with 8 bases spanning the gap. The chain's CDR3 is CASSGATGNTIYF. The DNA for the CDR3 is TGTGCCAGCAGTGGTGCCACTGGAAACACCATATATTTT.

CDR3 in DNA: TGTGCCAGCAGCTTAAACGGAAACACCATATATTTT. Residues: CASSLNGNTIYF. This chain connects TRBV11-3 to TRBJ1-3; no firm D call. The CDR3 is 12 residues long. V lost 2 bases, J lost 4 bases, and 3 bases lay in between. The V gene's germline CDR1 is SGHNT and CDR2 YENEEA. Complete variable domain (other parts from reference TRBV11-3 and TRBJ1-3): EAGVVQSPRYKIIEKKQPVAFWCNPISGHNTLYWYLQNLGQGPELLIRYENEEAVDDSQLPKDRFSAERLKGVDSTLKIQPAELGDSAVYLCASSLNGNTIYFGEGSWLTVV.

V and J are TRBV5-1 and TRBJ1-2; D gene uncertain. Germline V gives CDR1 SGHRS, CDR2 YFSETQ. This CDR3 has 16 residues. Trimming stripped 0 bases from V and 6 bases from J, with 18 bases between. In DNA form, the CDR3 reads TGCGCCAGCAGCTTGGGTCTAGGCCTCCTATGGGATGGCTACACCTTC. Amino acids: CASSLGLGLLWDGYTF.